This TCR beta chain was identified during a study of T-cell memory formation after mild COVID-19. This clonotype has just a few counts. Its antigen is still unknown. Overall study results and limits: Later expanders leaned toward CD4+, whereas clones contracting from day 15 to 85 were balanced CD4/CD8.

V shed 5 bases and J 2 bases; nucleotides not matched to a gene: 6. This CDR3 comprises 14 residues. The germline gives CDR1 MNHEY, CDR2 SMNVEV (reference sequence). TCRdb fed the 5' RACE reads into MiXCR, producing one record per CDR3 protein. The table has roughly 120,000 distinct CDR3 sequences, about 17% seen once; the top ten hold approximately 15%. The sample comprised PBMCs or a T cell subset sorted from them (not recorded which). This TCR came from an adult woman who had mild COVID-19 (a few samples of this study predate the infection). Cell type and time point are not known. The chain combines TRBV27 with TRBJ2-7; 7 positions agree with TRBD1. For the CDR3, the DNA is TGTGCCAGCAGTCCACGGACAGGTGCCTACGAGCAGTACTTC. Translating it yields CASSPRTGAYEQYF.